This record looks at one TCR beta chain sequence and its context. Its antigen specificity is not known. No base qualities exist here, and no much larger clone lies one base off it. The library relied on the immunoSEQ multiplex PCR assay. For the multiplex PCR, a mixture combining 60 forward primers for TCR Vbeta segments and 13 reverse primers for TCR Jbeta segments was used. The CDR3 region of rearranged TCR beta genes was amplified from genomic DNA with a multiplex PCR assay. Amplified TCR beta libraries were sequenced as 87-base-pair reads on the Illumina HiSeq System. In the source study's methods: Across the 670 or so repertoires, a later analysis counted approximately 83 million unique TCR beta chains, some 11 million of which were shared by at least two donors. Raw reads were error-corrected and collapsed into unique sequences with a nearest-neighbor algorithm that merged closely related sequences to remove PCR and sequencing errors. Alignment of CDR3 sequences to IMGT reference sequences was used to assign V, D and J gene segments. For a sequence to be retained, a match of at least six nucleotides was required to both a V gene segment and a J gene segment. A rearrangement was called productive if the CDR3 had no stop codons and remained in frame with V and J, and every other rearrangement was called non-productive. CDR3 was defined by IMGT convention, running from the second conserved V-encoded cysteine to the conserved J-encoded phenylalanine. In an earlier analysis of more than 550 of the donors, sequences lacking an unambiguous match to a single V gene segment were excluded. An earlier analysis of approximately 590 of the donors called V segments functional above 56.7% productive rearrangements and segregating when the between-donor standard deviation exceeded 5%. A statistical classification framework was built for diagnosing cytomegalovirus status from the catalog of TCR beta chain sequences. In a later analysis, TCR nucleotide sequences were compared against IMGT/GENE-DB human TR gene sequences so that V and J genes could be assigned. In a later analysis, CDR3 sequences and most-parsimonious VDJ recombination scenarios were assigned using the TCRdist pipeline. In a later analysis, each TCR beta chain was defined by its CDR3 amino acid sequence together with its V-gene family, and reads without a unique V-gene family were excluded. As a way to deal with suspected cross-contamination and a sequencing artifact, a later analysis dropped 450 to 700 nucleotide sequences that were highly shared and had low generation probability. In a later analysis, a clonal expansion index was calculated for each public chain from normalized within-repertoire ranks of inferred template counts. In a later analysis, generation probabilities were computed using a VDJ recombination model fitted to out-of-frame rearrangements, and the results were checked against IGoR. In a later analysis, TCR-TCR, TCR-HLA and TCR-CMV co-occurrence was scored with hypergeometric tests, and a repertoire-size bias correction was applied to TCR pairs. A later analysis estimated false discovery rates by permuting HLA or CMV assignments 20 times. In a later analysis, co-occurring TCRs were grouped using DBSCAN, with TCRdist sequence similarity added in when clustering inside HLA-allele-positive subsets. Repertoires with fewer than 30,000 or more than 120,000 public chains, plus five repertoires with anomalous nucleotide sharing, were excluded from co-occurrence clustering. TCRdb mirrors the immuneACCESS table, restricted to in-frame sequences. Some clones are absent from its copies; in checked studies, under half trace to an unresolved V gene, and the reason for the others is unknown. The V and J calls and clone size come from that table; D and trimming were worked out from the DNA. The sample profile shows approximately 150,000 clones; approximately 71% of them were found once. The ten largest account for more than 9% of the sample.

In total, approximately 610 healthy bone marrow donors made up the cohort. At the time of sampling, all cohort members were nominally healthy, though unrecorded immune exposures were likely present. The donor was CMV seropositive and was included in the group of 250 to 300 seropositive cohort members. Each donor provided a peripheral blood sample, and peripheral blood mononuclear cells were used for TCR beta sequencing. Genomic DNA was extracted from the blood cell samples with the Qiagen DNeasy Blood Extraction Kit. V is trimmed back by 3 bases and J by 0 bases, and the junction contains 2 bases that no gene match accounts for. Sequences SGHVS (CDR1) and FQNEAQ (CDR2) are obtained from the germline V gene. Measured from the cysteine to the phenylalanine, the CDR3 is 15 residues long. Only CDR3 DNA remains: 45 bases, in frame from the first base. These data belong to a study of cytomegalovirus exposure and HLA in healthy donors (dated by TCRdb to 2016 to 2017). General notes on the study: According to an earlier analysis of 550 to 700 of the donors, some 180 million T cells yielded roughly 110 million unique TCR beta sequences and 276 Gb of sequence data. Approximately 310 gigabases of sequencing data and some 85 million unique TCR sequences were included in an early release covering 550 to 650 HLA-typed donors. Of the 350 to 450 genotyped donors, about 80% fell in the genetic ancestry cluster associated with self-reported Caucasian donors. The study aimed to test whether signatures of past pathogen exposure could be identified by cataloging public T cell receptors. The T cell repertoires of around 670 subjects were profiled by immunosequencing and related to cytomegalovirus serostatus. In addition to the first cohort of 666 subjects, a separate validation cohort of approximately 130 different subjects was used. To predict cytomegalovirus infection status, the study combined high-throughput TCR immunosequencing, statistical association of individual TCRs with disease status, and machine learning. A later analysis re-analyzed previously published TCR beta repertoires from roughly 690 donors and added high-resolution HLA genotyping to study TCR occurrence patterns. Rather than using new phenotypic data, the later analysis identified candidate immune exposures from TCR beta sequences and from how often those sequences occurred across donors. An earlier analysis of about 600 of the donors used high-throughput TCR beta sequencing to judge whether each TCR beta V gene segment behaved as functional or pseudogenic. Donor age, sex, ethnicity and CMV serostatus were compiled alongside the repertoire data. Genome-wide SNP genotypes for about 55% of the 666 donors were used in a later genetic analysis, which treated that subset as a discovery cohort. Every discovery cohort repertoire had been produced on one sequencing platform. HLA typing covered class I and class II loci at four-digit resolution. Typing coverage varied by locus: 629-630 donors for A, B, C, DRB1 and DQB1; approximately 500 for DQA1; some 610 for DPA1; under 490 for DPB1. Because of strong linkage in the cohort, five DR-DQ haplotypes were treated as single units for association and clustering. Among about 400 genotyped donors of the cohort, an average of about 240,000 unique TCR beta nucleotide sequences was sequenced per donor, of which roughly 17% were non-productive. General findings and caveats noted by the study authors: A further reported finding was that TCR beta sequences accurately predicted the HLA-A and HLA-B alleles for most subjects in the first cohort. The earlier analysis of some 540 of the donors excluded roughly 16 rarely observed V segments, including chromosome 9 orphons, because counts were too low. A cluster of highly shared sequence variants was judged likely to be a technical artifact of the sequencing pipeline. In an earlier analysis of under 600 of the donors, most TCR beta V segments were observed in productive rearrangements about 87% or about 30% of the time, broadly matching IMGT annotations. Assigning TCR associations to individual alleles was difficult when HLA alleles, especially DR and DQ, strongly co-occurred. It was suggested by the authors that the approach could potentially be generalized to other disease states and immunological phenotypes. Most TCR sequences were seen in very few donors, while some public TCRs were found in many individuals. A later analysis found that HLA-associated TCR beta chains were more clonally expanded and had lower generation probabilities than equally common non-associated chains. A later analysis reported that several top co-occurrence clusters appeared linked to parvovirus B19, influenza, CMV and Epstein-Barr virus. For the cohort, immune exposure information was limited to CMV serostatus. Some IMGT-functional V segments, including TRBV6-2 and TRBV6-3, could not be distinguished by the 87-base-pair reads and were therefore excluded. At a false discovery rate of 0.05, a later analysis linked fewer than 20,000 TCR beta sequences to specific HLA alleles. The study gave a list of under 200 TCR beta chains associated with cytomegalovirus. Only TCR beta chains were sequenced in this cohort, and the absence of alpha or paired-chain data limited detectable features. Linkage disequilibrium might explain the correlated functional status among segregating V segments, but an unknown experimental factor could not be excluded. According to a later analysis, most CMV-associated TCR beta chains appeared to be HLA-restricted, and the HLA associations seemed to be driven largely by CMV exposure. In a later analysis, the rate of TCR association differed among HLA loci, with DRB1 alleles having the most associated TCRs and HLA-C alleles having the fewest. Presence/absence analyses assumed roughly uniform sequencing depth across donors, an assumption that may not hold. A later genetic analysis associated a missense DCLRE1C variant with V-gene and J-gene trimming of TCR beta chains, and an independent cohort replicated the association. Cytomegalovirus status was reported to be diagnosed by the classifier with high specificity and sensitivity in both the original and validation cohorts. According to a later genetic analysis, donors in an Asian-associated ancestry cluster had fewer N-insertions in productive TCRs than the roughly 660-donor mean. A few of the identified cytomegalovirus-associated TCR beta chains were confirmed in vitro to be specific for cytomegalovirus antigens. Because some donors lacked HLA typing at each locus, the association tests relied only on the typed subset.

The sequencing input was PBMCs. The chain is encoded by TRBV7-8 joined to TRBJ2-1; TRBD2 aligns with 7 central bases. The receptor was isolated from a man under 40 in good health and CMV-seropositive. The CDR3 protein sequence reads: CASSFGGSSYNEQFF. DNA sequence: TGTGCCAGCAGCTTCGGGGGGAGCTCCTACAATGAGCAGTTCTTC.